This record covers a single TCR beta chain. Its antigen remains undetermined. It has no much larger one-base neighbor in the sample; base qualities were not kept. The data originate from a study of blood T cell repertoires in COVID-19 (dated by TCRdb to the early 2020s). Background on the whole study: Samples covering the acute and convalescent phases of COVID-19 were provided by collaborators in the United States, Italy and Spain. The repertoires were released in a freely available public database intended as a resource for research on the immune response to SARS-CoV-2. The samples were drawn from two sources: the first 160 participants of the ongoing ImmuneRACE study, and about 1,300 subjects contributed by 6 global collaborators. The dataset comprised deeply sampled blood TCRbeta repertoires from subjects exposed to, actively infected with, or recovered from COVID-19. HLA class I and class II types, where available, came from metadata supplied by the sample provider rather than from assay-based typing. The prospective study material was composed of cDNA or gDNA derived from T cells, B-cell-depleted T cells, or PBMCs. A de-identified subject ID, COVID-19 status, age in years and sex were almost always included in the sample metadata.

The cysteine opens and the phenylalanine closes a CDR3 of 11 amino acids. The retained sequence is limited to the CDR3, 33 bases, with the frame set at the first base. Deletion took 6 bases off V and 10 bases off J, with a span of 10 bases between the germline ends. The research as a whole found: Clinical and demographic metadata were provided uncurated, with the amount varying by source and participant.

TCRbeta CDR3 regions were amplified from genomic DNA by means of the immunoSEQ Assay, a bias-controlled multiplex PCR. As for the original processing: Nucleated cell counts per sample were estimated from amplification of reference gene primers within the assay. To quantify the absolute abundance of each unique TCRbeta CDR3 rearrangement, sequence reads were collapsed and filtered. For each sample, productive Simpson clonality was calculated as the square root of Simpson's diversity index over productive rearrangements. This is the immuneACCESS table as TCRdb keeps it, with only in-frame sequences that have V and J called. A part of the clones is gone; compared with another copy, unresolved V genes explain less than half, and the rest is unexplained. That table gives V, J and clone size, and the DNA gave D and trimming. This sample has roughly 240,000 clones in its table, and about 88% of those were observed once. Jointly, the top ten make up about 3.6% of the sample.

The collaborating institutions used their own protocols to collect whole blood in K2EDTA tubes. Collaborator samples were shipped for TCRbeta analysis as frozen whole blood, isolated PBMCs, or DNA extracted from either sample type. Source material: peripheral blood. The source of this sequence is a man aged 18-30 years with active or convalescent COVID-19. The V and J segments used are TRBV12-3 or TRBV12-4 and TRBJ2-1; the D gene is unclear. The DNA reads TGTGCCAGCAGCCTACAGAAAGAGCAGTTCTTC. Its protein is CASSLQKEQFF.